This TCR beta chain was documented in a study of long-term antiretroviral therapy in people with HIV. A few counts support this clone. The V and J ends lost 6 bases and 5 bases respectively, with 17 bases between them. The CDR3 totals 14 residues. Investigators performed immunoSEQ version v3.0 at survey level. TCRdb keeps only in-frame clones here, not all; method: immunoSEQ multiplex PCR. The sample records about 38,000 clones, 65% to 90% being singletons. This sequence joins TRBV6-7 and TRBJ2-7, with D perhaps being TRBD1 or TRBD2 (6 bases each). TRBV6-7 is flagged as an ORF with uncertain function. The sequences come from unsorted PBMCs, collected 1.5 years after starting antiretroviral therapy. The sequence was obtained from a man younger than 30 with HIV. CDR3 DNA: TGTGCCAGCAGATTAAGGAGGGGGAGCCACGAGCAGTACTTC. This sequence encodes CASRLRRGSHEQYF.